The 5 T cell receptor beta chains reported below all come from one sample, sequenced in a study of T cell responses to AZD1222 COVID-19 vaccine. Clones were sequenced by immunoSEQ multiplex PCR, and TCRdb holds only the in-frame ones, with some missing. The sample comprises about 93,000 clones, just under 90% of which are singletons, and about 3% rests with the top ten. The starting material was peripheral blood, obtained on day 0 of MenACWY control vaccination. These receptors were obtained from an adult in good health.

This chain uses TRBV12-3 or TRBV12-4 with TRBJ2-4; the D is unclear. V gave up 0 bases and J gave up 8 bases, with 8 bases separating them. CDR3 size: 13 residues. The CDR3 spells CASSLAGSDIQYF. The CDR3 DNA is TGTGCCAGCAGTTTAGCTGGGTCCGACATTCAGTACTTC.

J is TRBJ2-3 and V is TRBV19, with 10 bases identical to TRBD2. Germline V gene sequence: CDR1 LNHDA, CDR2 SQIVND (reference sequence). The junction had 5 bases not matched to a gene; V was cut back by 3 bases and J by 5 bases. The CDR3 length is 15 residues. This CDR3 is CASSMERTSGDTQYF. The DNA for the CDR3 is TGTGCCAGTAGTATGGAAAGGACTAGCGGAGATACGCAGTATTTT.

The chain combines TRBV27 with TRBJ1-2, with a weak D call TRBD1 (5 bases). The germline V gene encodes CDR1 MNHEY and CDR2 SMNVEV (reference sequence). Trimming cost V 3 bases and J 8 bases, with 13 bases left between them. The CDR3 has 13 residues. CDR3 region: CASSLGGVEGYTF. CDR3 nucleotide sequence: TGTGCCAGCAGTTTGGGGGGAGTCGAAGGCTACACCTTC.

This chain connects TRBV6-5 to TRBJ2-7, with D tentatively TRBD2 (5 bases). V was shortened by 6 bases and J by 7 bases, with 10 bases between the two germline ends. The CDR3 loop spans 11 amino acids. Germline V gives CDR1 MNHEY, CDR2 SVGAGI. In DNA form, the CDR3 reads TGTGCCAGCAGAGGGTCGGGGGAGCAGTACTTC. This codes for CASRGSGEQYF.

The rearrangement uses TRBV9 and TRBJ2-2; D uncertain. This CDR3 is 13 amino acids long. Trimming took 0 bases from V and 4 from J, leaving 4 bases between them. The germline gives CDR1 SGDLS, CDR2 YYNGEE. CDR3 DNA: TGTGCCAGCAGCGTAGACCTCACCGGGGAGCTGTTTTTT. Translation gives CASSVDLTGELFF.